By its share, the clone carrying this T cell receptor (beta chain) is medium-sized. Whole blood was used without fractionation, so all unsorted peripheral T cells were included. cDNA was made from about 510 ng RNA using alpha and beta constant primers. Using multiplexing indices, alpha and beta chain libraries were generated apart by chain-specific third strand synthesis. TCRdb independently ran MiXCR on the 5' RACE reads; one entry per CDR3 protein. The sample records some 4,600 distinct CDR3 sequences, around 7.8% being singletons. The germline V gene encodes CDR1 LGHDT and CDR2 YNNKEL (reference sequence). The CDR3 runs to 13 residues. The V gene lost 4 bases and the J gene lost 6 bases, with 13 bases spanning the gap. This entry is derived from a study of HIV-infected patients and healthy controls.

This chain joins TRBV3-1 and TRBJ2-7; D uncertain. The receptor's source is an adult with HIV infection. The sequencing here drew on blood, taken before antiretroviral therapy. This chain's CDR3 is CASSPGAPGEQYF. In nucleotides, the CDR3 is TGTGCCAGCAGCCCTGGAGCCCCCGGCGAGCAGTACTTC.